The 15 T cell receptor beta chains presented below share a single source sample, sequenced in a study of immune characterization of retroperitoneal liposarcoma. MiXCR, applied by TCRdb to the PCR reads, yields one record per CDR3 protein. The repertoire includes roughly 10,000 distinct CDR3 sequences, 25% to 30% of them detected once, and about 8% sits in the top ten. Sequenced: tumor tissue. Receptors originate from a male donor with retroperitoneal liposarcoma.

This chain's CDR3 is CANRGLLVSMEQYF. CDR3 bases: TGTGCCAACAGGGGACTACTCGTTAGTATGGAGCAGTACTTC. The chain uses TRBV27 and TRBJ2-5; D tentatively reads TRBD1 or TRBD2 (7 bases each). Trimming took off 10 bases at V and 11 bases at J, with 26 bases between the two ends. Germline V lookup: CDR1 MNHEY, CDR2 SMNVEV (reference sequence). The CDR3 has 14 residues.

The chain couples TRBV6-6 to TRBJ2-1; either TRBD1 or TRBD2 may fit D (5 bases each). The CDR3 length is 15 residues. Trimming took 2 bases from V and 10 from J, leaving 18 bases between them. CDR1 MNHNY and CDR2 SVGAGI come from the germline V gene (reference sequence). CDR3 protein: CASSYRDVRTYEQFF. Here the CDR3 DNA reads TGTGCCAGCAGTTACCGGGACGTGCGAACCTACGAGCAGTTCTTC.

There are many counts of this clonotype. The rearrangement links TRBV7-6 to TRBJ2-3; 12 bases agree with TRBD2. Germline CDR1 reads SGHVS; CDR2 reads FNYEAQ. With V trimmed by 5 bases and J by 1 base, 7 bases remained unmatched. The CDR3 loop spans 17 amino acids. The CDR3 DNA sequence: TGTGCCAGCAGCACCTACCGGACTAGCGGGGGCACAGATACGCAGTATTTT. Translating gives CASSTYRTSGGTDTQYF.

This clonotype qualifies as medium-sized. The genes are TRBV7-6 and TRBJ2-6, with TRBD1 matching over 11 bases. CDR3 length equals 17 residues. The ends lost 4 bases at V and 0 bases at J; junction bases unmatched: 2. From germline, CDR1 is SGHVS and CDR2 FNYEAQ. The CDR3 loop is CASSSGTGGSGANVLTF. The CDR3 nucleotides are TGTGCCAGCAGCTCCGGGACAGGGGGCTCTGGGGCCAACGTCCTGACTTTC.

Note on this clonotype: The CDR3 ends on some other residue instead of the conserved phenylalanine or tryptophan, so this is likely a read error. It is unclear where the CDR3 begins or ends on the DNA, so no DNA is shown, and the CDR3 is as TCRdb lists it. This chain connects TRBV6-2 or TRBV6-3 to TRBJ2-1; the tabulated D call, TRBD1, remains unverified against the DNA. The CDR3 is 12 amino acids in total, end residues counted. In germline, CDR1 is MNHEY, CDR2 SVGEGT. The CDR3 is CASSRRQMRAVL.

By share of the sample, this clonotype is medium-sized (0.01 to 0.1%). This chain connects TRBV6-1 to TRBJ2-2, with D possibly being TRBD2 (6 bases). Trimming removed 5 bases from V and 2 bases from J, with 12 bases in between. This CDR3 spans 15 amino acids. Germline CDR1 is MNHNS and CDR2 is SASEGT. In nucleotides, the CDR3 is TGTGCCAGCAGTCGGGACTTAATAAACACCGGGGAGCTGTTTTTT. As protein: CASSRDLINTGELFF.

This chain connects TRBV4-3 to TRBJ2-7; 9 bases fit TRBD1. The J call is doubtful: the DNA matches TRBJ2-5 better. The CDR3 loop spans 15 amino acids. CDR1 and CDR2 (germline): LGHNA, YSLEER. CDR3 in amino acids: CASSQRDRAQETQYF. The CDR3 DNA follows: TGCGCCAGCAGCCAACGGGACAGGGCACAAGAGACCCAGTACTTC.

This clonotype appeared many times. The chain has TRBV24-1 and TRBJ1-4; possible D gene TRBD1, 5 bases. CDR3 length: 16 residues. With 2 bases removed from V and 6 bases from J, the gap between germline ends came to 15 bases. Looked up from germline, CDR1 is KGHDR and CDR2 is SFDVKD. In nucleotides, the CDR3 is TGTGCCACCAGTGATTCCGACCAGGGCGAGCATGAAAAACTGTTTTTT. Residues: CATSDSDQGEHEKLFF.

This clonotype was observed once. The rearrangement uses TRBV12-3 or TRBV12-4 and TRBJ1-4, with D possibly TRBD1 on 6 matching bases. Trimming removed 5 bases at V and 0 bases at J, with 10 bases between. The CDR3 is made up of 15 amino acids. CDR3 nucleotides: TGTGCCAGCAGTCGAGGGGGTGCAACTAATGAAAAACTGTTTTTT. Its translation: CASSRGGATNEKLFF.

This rearrangement joins TRBV27 to TRBJ2-4; TRBD2 is a possible D gene (6 bases). The J call may be faulty, since TRBJ2-7 better matches the DNA end. This CDR3 contains 15 residues. Germline V gives CDR1 MNHEY, CDR2 SMNVEV (reference sequence). This CDR3 is CASSFTGEGSYEQYF. The CDR3 DNA follows: TGTGCCAGCAGTTTTACGGGGGAAGGTTCCTACGAGCAGTACTTC.

This clonotype was recorded a few times. The rearrangement joins TRBV6-1 to TRBJ2-7, with TRBD1 identical over 7 bases. This CDR3 has 16 residues. Germline-derived CDR1 and CDR2 are MNHNS and SASEGT. Unmatched junction bases numbered 10, after V lost 5 bases and J lost 0 bases. This CDR3 is CASSYERDSGSYEQYF. In DNA form, the CDR3 reads TGTGCCAGCAGTTATGAAAGGGACAGTGGCTCCTACGAGCAGTACTTC.

This clonotype was counted only a few times. V and J are TRBV6-2 or TRBV6-3 and TRBJ1-2; D is ambiguous. The CDR3 runs to 13 residues. V lost 5 bases and J 5 bases, leaving 12 bases between the germline ends. Germline V CDR1 and CDR2: MNHEY, SVGEGT. The CDR3 DNA reads TGTGCCAGCAGTGAAAGGCAGATATATGGCTACACCTTC. Translation gives CASSERQIYGYTF.

This clonotype was observed a few times. The J gene is TRBJ2-5, the V gene TRBV11-2, with D unresolved. The J call is uncertain, as TRBJ2-1 better fits the DNA end. The CDR3 consists of 12 residues. The germline CDR1 and CDR2 sequences are SGHAT and FQNNGV. In DNA form, the CDR3 reads TGTGCCAGCAGCCTTACGACGGAGACCCAGTTCTTC. This codes for CASSLTTETQFF.

The chain couples TRBV25-1 to TRBJ2-4, with D tentatively TRBD1 (5 bases). The CDR3 length is 11 residues. The ends were cut back, 8 bases at V and 13 bases at J, with 15 bases in the middle. Germline CDR1 is MGHDK and CDR2 is SYGVNS. CDR3 DNA: TGTGCCAGCGCTCGGACAAATGAGCAGTACTTC. It is translated as CASARTNEQYF.

The genes are TRBV6-1 and TRBJ2-3; 10 bases fit TRBD1. J lost 1 base, V lost 3 bases, and 1 base had no gene match. Germline V gene data show CDR1 as MNHNS and CDR2 as SASEGT. The CDR3 has 15 residues. DNA for the CDR3: TGTGCCAGCAGTGATGGGACAGGGGGCACAGATACGCAGTATTTT. Protein product: CASSDGTGGTDTQYF.